The present T cell receptor (beta chain) was sequenced within a study of T cells in localized non-small cell lung cancer. The table came from immunoSEQ multiplex PCR; TCRdb's copy has only in-frame clones and leaves some out. In the table there are a few thousand clones, over 25% of which are singletons. Study-wide results and caveats: Heterogeneity within the tumor remains possible, as just one region underwent sequencing. Median detection of top 100 tumor clones in adjacent lung was 57 clones. Higher blood T cell density tracked longer overall survival.

This clone was detected once. Its antigen is unknown. Germline V lookup: CDR1 SGHRS, CDR2 YFSETQ. This CDR3 spans 15 amino acids. Germline trimming cut 3 bases from V and 7 bases from J; bases unmatched to any gene: 8. The input for sequencing was normal lung tissue next to the tumor, taken before any cancer treatment. The receptor's source is a man between 35 and 75 years old with stage I lung adenocarcinoma. The V and J genes are TRBV5-1 and TRBJ2-1; 9 nucleotides line up with TRBD1. CDR3 bases: TGCGCCAGCAGCTCGCGAACAGACAGGGGGAATGAGCAGTTCTTC. It is translated as CASSSRTDRGNEQFF.